This T cell receptor (beta chain) originates from a study of cytomegalovirus exposure and HLA in healthy donors. CDR3 length equals 16 residues. From germline, CDR1 is SNHLY and CDR2 FYNNEI. V lost 1 base and J lost 2, with 15 bases in between. PCR employed 60 Vbeta and 13 Jbeta primers. Sequencing was performed with immunoSEQ multiplex PCR; in TCRdb, only in-frame clones are kept and a portion is missing. The data contain approximately 140,000 clones, roughly 73% of them singletons. Sequenced input: PBMCs. The TCR sequence derives from a man aged 40-50 years in good health and CMV-seronegative. This chain links TRBV2 with TRBJ2-7, with a tentative D call TRBD2 (6 bases). The CDR3 region has the DNA TGTGCCAGCAGTGAAGGTCGCAGTAGCGGAGCCTACGAGCAGTACTTC. It encodes CASSEGRSSGAYEQYF.